Below, 21 T cell receptor beta chains from the same sample are listed, as sequenced in a study of T cell responses to AZD1222 COVID-19 vaccine. This table comes from immunoSEQ multiplex PCR, and its TCRdb copy is limited to in-frame clones, with some not included. The sample records about 77,000 clones, 92% being singletons. The source was peripheral blood, collected 28 days after the second AZD1222 dose. The receptors come from an adult who received the AZD1222 COVID-19 vaccine.

The V call is TRBV7-2, the J call TRBJ1-5, with D perhaps matching TRBD1 (6 bases). This CDR3 region has 15 residues. Germline CDR1 reads SGHTA; CDR2 reads FQGNSA. The germline V and J ends were trimmed by 1 base and 1 base, with 8 bases remaining between them. CDR3 amino acids: CASSLDQGSNQPQHF. CDR3 bases: TGTGCCAGCAGCTTAGACCAGGGGAGCAATCAGCCCCAGCATTTT.

The chain combines TRBV6-6 with TRBJ1-4; D unresolved. The CDR3 runs 14 residues. Germline values: CDR1 MNHNY, CDR2 SVGAGI (reference sequence). V was trimmed by 6 bases and J by 13 bases, leaving 21 bases between them. Here the CDR3 DNA reads TGTGCCAGCAGCCAAAGGGCCGGAGGTGAGGGACTGTTTTTT. Translated: CASSQRAGGEGLFF.

CDR3 protein: CASSYPGRGEETQYF. CDR3 sequence (DNA): TGTGCCAGTAGTTACCCAGGACGGGGGGAAGAGACCCAGTACTTC. The rearrangement uses TRBV19 and TRBJ2-5; TRBD2 aligns across 7 bases. V lost 5 bases and J lost 3; bases outside the gene matches: 9. Germline V CDR1 and CDR2: LNHDA, SQIVND (reference sequence). This CDR3 has 15 amino acids.

The gene calls are TRBV27 and TRBJ1-1; the D is unclear. This CDR3 has 12 amino acids. Germline CDR1 is MNHEY and CDR2 is SMNVEV (reference sequence). Trimming left V 3 bases short and J 2 bases short, with 4 bases between. CDR3: CASSFRNTEAFF. Written as DNA, the CDR3 is TGTGCCAGCAGTTTTCGAAACACTGAAGCTTTCTTT.

The chain joins TRBV7-3 to TRBJ2-2; D call uncertain. The CDR3 length is 14 residues. Germline V gene lookup returns CDR1 SGHTA and CDR2 FQGTGA. Trimming stripped 2 bases from V and 5 bases from J, with 9 bases between. For the CDR3, the DNA is TGTGCCAGCAGCTTACAGGTGGAGACCGGGGAGCTGTTTTTT. Translating gives CASSLQVETGELFF.

This clone was detected once. The gene calls are TRBV6-6 and TRBJ2-1; 8 bases line up with TRBD2. This CDR3 spans 15 amino acids. The V gene end was trimmed by 6 bases and the J gene end by 2 bases; junction bases not matched to a gene: 6. CDR1 is MNHNY, CDR2 SVGAGI, per germline (reference sequence). The CDR3 bases are TGTGCCAGCAGCGCTCTAGCGGGCACCTACAATGAGCAGTTCTTC. It codes for CASSALAGTYNEQFF.

This chain connects TRBV7-6 to TRBJ2-7; possibly TRBD1 for D (6 bases). Trimming left V 5 bases short and J 2 bases short, with 16 bases between. The CDR3 covers 15 residues. Germline V gene sequence: CDR1 SGHVS, CDR2 FNYEAQ. In nucleotides, the CDR3 is TGTGCCAGCAGCCTGAGTGGGGACAAAGCCTACGAGCAGTACTTC. Encoded protein: CASSLSGDKAYEQYF.

The V call is TRBV24-1, the J call TRBJ2-2, with 9 bases that match TRBD1. Trimming took 5 bases from V and 4 from J; bases not matched to a gene: 7. CDR1 and CDR2 from the germline V gene are KGHDR and SFDVKD. The CDR3 length is 16 residues. Here the CDR3 DNA reads TGTGCCACCAGTGGTCCGGGACAGGGCATCACCGGGGAGCTGTTTTTT. It encodes CATSGPGQGITGELFF.

A single count supports this clone. This chain links TRBV5-1 with TRBJ2-5, with 8 bases identical to TRBD1. The germline V gene has CDR1 SGHRS and CDR2 YFSETQ. After removal of 7 bases from V and 4 bases from J, the junction contained 3 bases not matched to a gene. The CDR3 is 12 amino acids. The CDR3 here is CASGGQGETQYF. The DNA for the CDR3 is TGCGCCAGCGGAGGACAGGGAGAGACCCAGTACTTC.

The chain uses TRBV19 and TRBJ1-3; D is undetermined. CDR1 is LNHDA and CDR2 is SQIVND in the germline V gene (reference sequence). CDR3 size: 13 residues. Deletions cut 7 bases from V and 3 bases from J, with 10 bases between. Here the CDR3 reads CASTPALGNTIYF. DNA for the CDR3: TGTGCCAGTACCCCCGCACTTGGAAACACCATATATTTT.

The gene calls are TRBV7-2 and TRBJ1-5; a weak D match, TRBD1 (6 bases). V dropped 5 bases and J dropped 8 bases, with 13 bases sitting between them. The CDR3 totals 13 residues. The germline gives CDR1 SGHTA, CDR2 FQGNSA. The CDR3 here is CASSPDRQEPQHF. DNA of the CDR3: TGTGCCAGCAGCCCCGACAGACAGGAGCCCCAGCATTTT.

The chain combines TRBV18 with TRBJ2-5; D uncertain. The ends were cut back, 2 bases at V and 1 base at J, with 5 bases in the middle. The V gene's germline CDR1 is KGHSH and CDR2 LQKENI. This CDR3 spans 13 amino acids. In DNA, the CDR3 is TGTGCCAGCTCACCAATCAGCCAAGAGACCCAGTACTTC. Amino acid sequence: CASSPISQETQYF.

The V gene is TRBV5-1, the J gene TRBJ2-2, with 16 bases identical to TRBD2. The germline V gene encodes CDR1 SGHRS and CDR2 YFSETQ. The CDR3 is made up of 19 amino acids. J was trimmed by 7 bases and V by 1 base; bases with no gene match: 10. In DNA form, the CDR3 reads TGCGCCAGCAGCTTGAACTCGGGACTAGCGGGAGGGCGTGGCGGGGAGCTGTTTTTT. Protein sequence: CASSLNSGLAGGRGGELFF.

V gene TRBV6-4 combines with J gene TRBJ2-3, with a tentative D call TRBD2 (5 bases). CDR3 length equals 15 residues. V was shortened by 0 bases and J by 2 bases, with 9 bases between the two germline ends. From germline, CDR1 is MRHNA and CDR2 SNTAGT. The CDR3 loop reads CASSDSQRTTDTQYF. The CDR3 DNA reads TGTGCCAGCAGTGACTCCCAGCGGACCACAGATACGCAGTATTTT.

As for this clone: A junction boundary mismatches the germline segment, possibly from a read error. The rearrangement links TRBV25-1 to TRBJ2-3; D uncertain. The CDR3 spans 12 residues. The germline gives CDR1 MGHDK, CDR2 SYGVNS. The chain's CDR3 is CASRDSTDTQYF. DNA of the CDR3: TGTGCCAGCCGTGACAGCACAGATACGCAGTATTTT.

This chain uses TRBV4-2 with TRBJ1-6; D possibly corresponds to TRBD1 (5 bases). Germline loops: CDR1 LGHNA, CDR2 YNFKEQ. Trimming stripped 5 bases from V and 6 bases from J, with 11 bases between. The CDR3 spans 14 residues. In DNA form, the CDR3 reads TGTGCCAGCAGCACAGTGGGGGGTAATTCACCCCTCCACTTT. Protein sequence: CASSTVGGNSPLHF.

This chain connects TRBV18 to TRBJ1-1; D is undetermined. Germline lookup yields CDR1 KGHSH and CDR2 LQKENI. The CDR3 sequence is 13 residues long. V dropped 6 bases and J dropped 0 bases, with 8 bases sitting between them. CDR3 nucleotide sequence: TGTGCCAGCTCTAAACCCATGAACACTGAAGCTTTCTTT. This codes for CASSKPMNTEAFF.

V usage is TRBV19 and J usage is TRBJ1-5, with D unclear. CDR3 size: 16 residues. CDR1 is LNHDA and CDR2 is SQIVND in the germline V gene (reference sequence). V lost 3 bases to trimming and J lost 6 bases, with 18 bases between them. This CDR3 reads CASSMLWPQRGQPQHF. CDR3 nucleotides: TGTGCCAGTAGTATGCTGTGGCCTCAACGGGGTCAGCCCCAGCATTTT.

V is TRBV19 and J is TRBJ1-1; 9 bases agree with TRBD1. Trimming removed 6 bases from V and 7 bases from J; junction bases left unmatched: 3. The V gene's germline CDR1 is LNHDA and CDR2 SQIVND (reference sequence). The CDR3 consists of 12 residues. CDR3: CASRATGGEAFF. The CDR3 DNA follows: TGTGCCAGTAGGGCGACAGGGGGTGAAGCTTTCTTT.

The V call is TRBV12-3 or TRBV12-4, the J call TRBJ1-2; D remains unclear. This CDR3 has 13 amino acids. V was clipped by 1 base and J by 1 base, with 4 bases between them. The CDR3 protein is CASSLELNYGYTF. The CDR3 DNA sequence: TGTGCCAGCAGTTTAGAGCTTAACTATGGCTACACCTTC.

V usage is TRBV4-2 and J usage is TRBJ2-3, with D perhaps TRBD2 (5 bases). V was cut by 0 bases and J by 0 bases, with 22 bases left in between. Germline V gene sequence: CDR1 LGHNA, CDR2 YNFKEQ. The CDR3 is 20 amino acids. The CDR3 sequence is CASSQDVAGGPIASTDTQYF. The DNA for the CDR3 is TGTGCCAGCAGCCAAGATGTTGCTGGCGGGCCCATCGCTAGCACAGATACGCAGTATTTT.